This entry is about one T cell receptor beta chain. V lost 6 bases and J 3 bases, leaving 18 bases between the germline ends. Per germline, CDR1 MNHEY and CDR2 SVGEGT. The CDR3 runs 15 residues. The data are from a study of blood T cell repertoires in COVID-19. Sequencing was performed with immunoSEQ multiplex PCR; in TCRdb, only in-frame clones are kept and a portion is missing. The sample gives 270,000 or so clones, about four fifths of which show up once; less than 4% is in the top ten. This TCR came from a woman under 30 with acute or convalescent COVID-19. Source material: peripheral blood. The V call is TRBV6-2 or TRBV6-3, the J call TRBJ2-7; D may be TRBD2 (6 bases). Here the CDR3 reads CASSPPGSGNYEQYF. The CDR3 nucleotides read TGTGCCAGCAGCCCCCCCGGGAGCGGAAACTACGAGCAGTACTTC.